This T cell receptor beta chain was found in a study of T cell responses to AZD1222 COVID-19 vaccine (dated by TCRdb to the early 2020s). For the wider study: TCR sequencing covered over 230 trial participants: 200 to 220 given two doses of AZD1222 and approximately 26 given two doses of MenACWY control vaccine. Trial participants were enrolled into age subgroups of 18-55, 56-69 and 70-plus years, which contained roughly 150, 30 and 60 TCR-sequenced participants, respectively.

The CDR3 regions of human TCRbeta chains were analyzed by immunosequencing. On the authors' methods: TCRs in the repertoires were compared against a reference library of SARS-CoV-2-specific TCRs that had been generated with the MIRA antigen-specificity platform. Breadth was defined as the fraction of unique TCRs that were SARS-CoV-2-associated, and depth was defined as the fraction of total T cells that were SARS-CoV-2-associated. Using the MIRA data, each spike-specific TCR was assigned both to the spike region to which the TCR was reactive and to a CD4 or CD8 class. Log10-transformed breadth and depth values were compared by one-way ANOVA with Sidak's multiple comparisons tests. Sourced from immuneACCESS, this table was stored by TCRdb with only in-frame sequences that have V and J called. A share of the clones is absent; for the studies checked, an unresolved V gene accounts for under half, and the remainder has no known explanation. The V and J calls and clone size are taken from that table; D and trimming were inferred from the DNA. This sample comprises 160,000 or so clones, 92% of them detected only once. 4.4% of the sample lies in the top ten.

CDR1 and CDR2 are read off the germline V gene (reference sequence) as SGHAT and FQDESV. The V end gives up 7 bases and the J end 3 bases, leaving 9 bases in the junction not matched to a gene. From its cysteine to its phenylalanine, the CDR3 spans 15 amino acids. Only CDR3 DNA is held: 45 bases, read in frame from base 1. What the research found in general, with its limitations: The vaccine-associated CD4 TCRs covered the entire spike protein, and the dominant responses fell in regions 160-218 and 743-854. Only 5 to 7 AZD1222 recipients were SARS-CoV-2 seropositive at baseline, limiting conclusions about previously exposed vaccinees. Reportedly, almost half of the unique spike-specific TCRs recognized epitopes lying outside the regions that are mutated in the B.1.351 and B.1.1.7 variants. The 56-69-year group was small, and its depth increase did not reach significance, likely because of low power. Participants were mostly white British and included more females than males, and it was suggested by the authors that clonal diversity may have been underestimated. No day 14 peak-response samples were available, so repertoires were characterized only after the peak T cell response. A significant rise in spike-specific TCR breadth and depth was observed after two AZD1222 doses relative to day 0 and relative to MenACWY recipients.

This clone was seen once. The antigen this receptor binds is unknown. Base qualities are not provided; no much larger clone lies one nucleotide away. The time point label, read with the paper, signifies: baseline before first vaccination. The intended sense of this specimen's treatment or condition label: meningococcal conjugate vaccine given as trial control. Samples from vaccinated people were obtained from the UK trials COV001 and COV002, which included a single-blind randomized controlled phase 2/3 trial of AZD1222 (ChAdOx1 nCoV-19) in healthy adults. For TCRbeta chain sequencing, PBMC samples from trial participants were taken at day 0 and at day 28 after the second dose.

The V gene is TRBV11-1 and the J gene is TRBJ1-3; 7 central bases correspond to TRBD1. This clonotype was sampled from an adult in good health. The material sequenced was peripheral blood, taken on day 0 of MenACWY control vaccination. The CDR3 region: CASTTHDRVGNTIYF. The nucleotide sequence is given as TGTGCCAGCACCACTCACGACAGGGTTGGAAACACCATATATTTT.